Sequencing of this T cell receptor (beta chain) was carried out in a study of CXCR3-negative and CXCR3-positive naive CD8 T cells. Study-wide points: Comparably high diversity marked both naive subsets, whereas memory CD8+ cells had much lower diversity. Naive cells with CXCR3 showed TRB CDR3s that were more hydrophobic than those in CXCR3-negative naive cells. Similar TRBV-TRBJ gene usage was seen in naive CXCR3-negative and CXCR3-positive cells, but not in memory cells.

In the case of this clonotype: Its antigen is still unknown.

In preparing the TRB cDNA libraries, 5' RACE with UMI labels was used. Each CDR3 protein gets one entry in TCRdb, which reprocessed the 5' RACE reads and gives no DNA. The table counts approximately 100,000 distinct CDR3 sequences; 1.7% lies in the top ten. The CDR3 loop spans 13 amino acids. Germline CDR1 is SQVTM and CDR2 is ANQGSEA. The sequenced sample was naive CXCR3- CD8+ T cells from blood. Specified subset: CD45RO-CCR7+CD27+CD95- naive CD8+ T cells lacking CXCR3 (TNR3-). This receptor was taken from a human donor in good health. Some clones in this sample may be carry-over from other donors' samples. This rearrangement joins TRBV29-1 to TRBJ1-2; TCRdb designates TRBD1, a call that cannot be tested without DNA. The CDR3 here is CSAPDRAGLGYTF.